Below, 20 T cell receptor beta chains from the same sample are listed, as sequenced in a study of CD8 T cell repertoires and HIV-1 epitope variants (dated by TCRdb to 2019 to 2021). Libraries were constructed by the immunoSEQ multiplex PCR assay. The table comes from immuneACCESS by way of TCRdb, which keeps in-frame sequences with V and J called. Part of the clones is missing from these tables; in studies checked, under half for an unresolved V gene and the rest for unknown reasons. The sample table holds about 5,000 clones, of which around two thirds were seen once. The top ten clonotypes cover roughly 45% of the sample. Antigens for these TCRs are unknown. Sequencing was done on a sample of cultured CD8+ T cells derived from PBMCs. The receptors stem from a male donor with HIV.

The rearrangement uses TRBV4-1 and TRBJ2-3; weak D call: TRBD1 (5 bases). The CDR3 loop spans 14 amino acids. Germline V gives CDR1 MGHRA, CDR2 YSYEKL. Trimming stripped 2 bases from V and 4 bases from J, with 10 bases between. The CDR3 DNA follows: TGCGCCAGCAGCCAATTTCAGGGCCCAGATACGCAGTATTTT. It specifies CASSQFQGPDTQYF.

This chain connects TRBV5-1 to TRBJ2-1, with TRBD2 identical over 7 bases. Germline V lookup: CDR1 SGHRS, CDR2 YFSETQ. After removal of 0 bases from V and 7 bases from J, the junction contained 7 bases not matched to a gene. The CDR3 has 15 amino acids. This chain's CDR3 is CASSLGTGGLNEQFF. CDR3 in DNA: TGCGCCAGCAGCTTGGGAACGGGAGGTTTGAATGAGCAGTTCTTC.

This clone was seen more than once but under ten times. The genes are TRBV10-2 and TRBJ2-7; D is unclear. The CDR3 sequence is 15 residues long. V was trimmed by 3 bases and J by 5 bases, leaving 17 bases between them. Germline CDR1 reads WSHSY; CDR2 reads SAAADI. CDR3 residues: CASSEGKGDWDEQYF. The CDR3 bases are TGCGCCAGCAGTGAAGGGAAGGGCGACTGGGACGAGCAGTACTTC.

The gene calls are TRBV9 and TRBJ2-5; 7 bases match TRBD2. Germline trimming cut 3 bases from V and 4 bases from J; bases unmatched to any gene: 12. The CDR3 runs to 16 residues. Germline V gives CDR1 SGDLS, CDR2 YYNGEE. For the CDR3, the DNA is TGTGCCAGCAGCGCCAGCGGGATCGTACCGCGAGAGACCCAGTACTTC. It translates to CASSASGIVPRETQYF.

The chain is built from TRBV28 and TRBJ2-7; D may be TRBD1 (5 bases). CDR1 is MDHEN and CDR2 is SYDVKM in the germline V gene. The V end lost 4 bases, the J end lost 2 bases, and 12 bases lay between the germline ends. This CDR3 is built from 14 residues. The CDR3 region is CASSWIDSPYEQYF. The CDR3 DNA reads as TGTGCCAGCAGTTGGATAGACAGTCCCTACGAGCAGTACTTC. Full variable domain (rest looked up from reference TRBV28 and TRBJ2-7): DVKVTQSSRYLVKRTGEKVFLECVQDMDHENMFWYRQDPGLGLRLIYFSYDVKMKEKGDIPEGYSVSREKKERFSLILESASTNQTSMYLCASSWIDSPYEQYFGPGTRLTVT.

Written as DNA, the CDR3 is TGTGCCAGCAGCCAAGAAGCGGGGACCGAGCAGTACTTC. Translated: CASSQEAGTEQYF. This chain joins TRBV4-2 and TRBJ2-7; 7 nucleotides align to TRBD2. CDR3 size: 13 residues. Germline CDR1 and CDR2: LGHNA and YNFKEQ. The V gene end was trimmed by 0 bases and the J gene end by 6 bases; junction bases not matched to a gene: 2.

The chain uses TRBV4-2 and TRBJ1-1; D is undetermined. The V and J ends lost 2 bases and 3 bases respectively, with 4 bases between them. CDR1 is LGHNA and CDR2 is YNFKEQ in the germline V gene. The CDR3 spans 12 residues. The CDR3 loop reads CASSQFDTEAFF. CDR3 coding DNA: TGTGCCAGCAGCCAATTCGACACTGAAGCTTTCTTT.

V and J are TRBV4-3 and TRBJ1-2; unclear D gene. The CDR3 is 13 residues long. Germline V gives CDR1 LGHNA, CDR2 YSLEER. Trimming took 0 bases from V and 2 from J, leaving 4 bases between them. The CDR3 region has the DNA TGCGCCAGCAGCCAAGAGGAGAACTATGGCTACACCTTC. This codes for CASSQEENYGYTF.

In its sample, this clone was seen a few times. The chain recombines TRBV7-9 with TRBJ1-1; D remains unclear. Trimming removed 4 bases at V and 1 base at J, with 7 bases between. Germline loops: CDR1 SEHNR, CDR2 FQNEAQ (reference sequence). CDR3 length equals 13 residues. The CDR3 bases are TGTGCCAGCAGCTATCCTCAGAACACTGAAGCTTTCTTT. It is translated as CASSYPQNTEAFF. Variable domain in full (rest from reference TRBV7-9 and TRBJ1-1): DTGVSQNPRHKITKRGQNVTFRCDPISEHNRLYWYRQTLGQGPEFLTYFQNEAQLEKSRLLSDRFSAERPKGSFSTLEIQRTEQGDSAMYLCASSYPQNTEAFFGQGTRLTVV.

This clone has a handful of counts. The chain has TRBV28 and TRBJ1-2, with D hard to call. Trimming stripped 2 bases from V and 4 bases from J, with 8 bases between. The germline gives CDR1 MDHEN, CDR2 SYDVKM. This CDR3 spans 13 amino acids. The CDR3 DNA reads TGTGCCAGCAGTTTAGAGGCAACCTATGGCTACACCTTC. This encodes CASSLEATYGYTF.

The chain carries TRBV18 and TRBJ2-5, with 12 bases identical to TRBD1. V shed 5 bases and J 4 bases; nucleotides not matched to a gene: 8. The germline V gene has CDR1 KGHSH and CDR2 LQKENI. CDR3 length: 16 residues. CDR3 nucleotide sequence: TGTGCCAGCTCAGCCGCCGGGACAGGGGGCGGAGAGACCCAGTACTTC. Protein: CASSAAGTGGGETQYF.

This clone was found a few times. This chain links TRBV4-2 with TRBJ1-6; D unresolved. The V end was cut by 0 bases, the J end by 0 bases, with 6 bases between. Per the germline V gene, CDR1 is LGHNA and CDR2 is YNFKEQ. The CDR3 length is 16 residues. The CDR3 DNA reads TGTGCCAGCAGCCAAGACCTCAACTCCTATAATTCACCCCTCCACTTT. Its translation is CASSQDLNSYNSPLHF.

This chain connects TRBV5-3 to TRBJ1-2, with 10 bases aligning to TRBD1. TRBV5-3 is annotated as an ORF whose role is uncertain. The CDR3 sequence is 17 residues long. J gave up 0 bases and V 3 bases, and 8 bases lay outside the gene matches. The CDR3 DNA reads TGTGCCAGAAGCTCAGGGACAGGGGCCGTTTCTAACTATGGCTACACCTTC. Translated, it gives CARSSGTGAVSNYGYTF.

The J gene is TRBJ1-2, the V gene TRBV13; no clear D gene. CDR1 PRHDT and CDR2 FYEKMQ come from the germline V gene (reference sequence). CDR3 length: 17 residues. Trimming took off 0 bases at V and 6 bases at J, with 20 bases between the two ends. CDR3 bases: TGTGCCAGCAGCTTAGGAGGTGCGGTGGATGGCGTGGATGGCTACACCTTC. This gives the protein CASSLGGAVDGVDGYTF.

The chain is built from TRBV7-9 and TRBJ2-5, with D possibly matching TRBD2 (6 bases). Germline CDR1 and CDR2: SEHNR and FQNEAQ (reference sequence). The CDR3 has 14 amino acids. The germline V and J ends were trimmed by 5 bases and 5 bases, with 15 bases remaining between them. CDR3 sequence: CASSPRGEGETQYF. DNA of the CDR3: TGTGCCAGCAGCCCCCGCGGGGAAGGGGAGACCCAGTACTTC. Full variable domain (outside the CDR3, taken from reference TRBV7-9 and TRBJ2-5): DTGVSQNPRHKITKRGQNVTFRCDPISEHNRLYWYRQTLGQGPEFLTYFQNEAQLEKSRLLSDRFSAERPKGSFSTLEIQRTEQGDSAMYLCASSPRGEGETQYFGPGTRLLVL.

This CDR3 is CAWGADRSGAEAFF. In DNA, the CDR3 is TGTGCCTGGGGGGCCGACAGGAGCGGCGCTGAAGCTTTCTTT. The chain combines TRBV30 with TRBJ1-1, with D maybe TRBD1 (6 bases). This CDR3 spans 14 amino acids. With 5 bases removed from V and 6 bases from J, the gap between germline ends came to 19 bases. Germline loops: CDR1 GTSNPN, CDR2 SVGIG (reference sequence).

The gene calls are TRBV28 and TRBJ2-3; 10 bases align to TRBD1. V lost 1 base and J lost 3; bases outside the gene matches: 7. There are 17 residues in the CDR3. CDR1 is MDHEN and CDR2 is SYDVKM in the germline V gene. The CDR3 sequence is CASSLFGTGEGTDTQYF. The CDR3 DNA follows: TGTGCCAGCAGTTTATTCGGGACAGGGGAAGGGACAGATACGCAGTATTTT.

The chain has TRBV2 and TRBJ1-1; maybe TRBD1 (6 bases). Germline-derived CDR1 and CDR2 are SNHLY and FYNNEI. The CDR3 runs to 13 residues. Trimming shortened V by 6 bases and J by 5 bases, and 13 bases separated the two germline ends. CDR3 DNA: TGTGCCAGCAGAGACGACAGGAGGACTGAAGCTTTCTTT. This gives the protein CASRDDRRTEAFF.

This chain's CDR3 is CARALCQAQGASYEQYF. CDR3 in DNA: TGTGCCAGAGCTTTGTGTCAGGCCCAGGGGGCCTCCTACGAGCAGTACTTC. The chain is built from TRBV28 and TRBJ2-7; 8 bases match TRBD1. With 9 bases clipped from V and 0 bases from J, the junction kept 16 bases outside the gene matches. Germline V CDR1 and CDR2: MDHEN, SYDVKM. The CDR3 totals 17 residues.

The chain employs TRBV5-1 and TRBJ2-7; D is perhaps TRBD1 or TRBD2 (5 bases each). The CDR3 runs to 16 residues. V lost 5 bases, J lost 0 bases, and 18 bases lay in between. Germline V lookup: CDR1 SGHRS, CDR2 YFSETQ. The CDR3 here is CASREAGTSSSYEQYF. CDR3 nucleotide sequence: TGCGCCAGCAGGGAAGCCGGGACCAGTAGCTCCTACGAGCAGTACTTC.